This T cell receptor (beta chain) originates from a study of control samples from healthy donors and cancer patients. The table came from immunoSEQ multiplex PCR; TCRdb's copy has only in-frame clones and leaves some out. This repertoire shows roughly 160,000 clones, 96% found once; its top ten account for approximately 1%. This CDR3 contains 15 residues. The germline gives CDR1 SGHRS, CDR2 YFSETQ. The V and J ends lost 0 bases and 2 bases respectively, with 8 bases between them. This TCR was recovered from a woman aged 25 to 39 in good health. The chain uses TRBV5-1 and TRBJ1-4; unclear D gene. Sequences were obtained from blood. In DNA, the CDR3 is TGCGCCAGCAGCTTGGCCTTGGGGACTAATGAAAAACTGTTTTTT. Its translation is CASSLALGTNEKLFF.